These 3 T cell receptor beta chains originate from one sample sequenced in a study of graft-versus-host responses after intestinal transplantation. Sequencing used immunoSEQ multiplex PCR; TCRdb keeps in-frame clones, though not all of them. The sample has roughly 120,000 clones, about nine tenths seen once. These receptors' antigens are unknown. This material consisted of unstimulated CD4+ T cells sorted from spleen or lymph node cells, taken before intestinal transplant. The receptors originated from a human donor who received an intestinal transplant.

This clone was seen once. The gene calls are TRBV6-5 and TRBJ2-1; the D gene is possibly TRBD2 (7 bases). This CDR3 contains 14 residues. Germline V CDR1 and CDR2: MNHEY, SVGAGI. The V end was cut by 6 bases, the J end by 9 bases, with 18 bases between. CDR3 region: CASRDRRGRGEQFF. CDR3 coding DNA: TGTGCCAGCAGAGACCGGCGGGGGCGAGGTGAGCAGTTCTTC.

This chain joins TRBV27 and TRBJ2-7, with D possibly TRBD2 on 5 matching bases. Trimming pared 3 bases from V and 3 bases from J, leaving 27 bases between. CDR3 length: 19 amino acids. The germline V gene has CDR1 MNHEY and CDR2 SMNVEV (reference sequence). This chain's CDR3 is CASSFLRLTAGARFYEQYF. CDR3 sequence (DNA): TGTGCCAGCAGTTTTCTCAGGCTAACCGCGGGTGCTAGATTCTACGAGCAGTACTTC.

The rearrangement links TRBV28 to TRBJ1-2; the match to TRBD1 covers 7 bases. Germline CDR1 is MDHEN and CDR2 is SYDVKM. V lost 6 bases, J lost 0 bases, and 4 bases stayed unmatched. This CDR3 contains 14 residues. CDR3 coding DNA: TGTGCCAGCAGCGGGGGACAGCCTAACTATGGCTACACCTTC. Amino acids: CASSGGQPNYGYTF.